This entry describes one T cell receptor (beta chain). Its antigen is as yet unknown. A roughly 120-subject validation cohort, separate from the approximately 610-subject first cohort, supplied the donors. Using immunoSEQ multiplex PCR, the repertoire was profiled, and TCRdb retains in-frame clones only, with some absent. The repertoire holds about 260,000 clones, with roughly 91% as singletons. The sample belongs to a study of cytomegalovirus exposure and HLA in healthy donors. Study-level findings and limits: The finding came from a later analysis; first-cohort TCR clusters tended to co-occur in the 110 or so validation repertoires. There were a few CMV-associated chains whose specificity for CMV antigens was confirmed in vitro. For most TCR sequences rarity was the rule, although some public TCRs occurred in many donors.

V shed 8 bases and J shed 0 bases, with 10 bases lying between them. Germline loops: CDR1 SGHDN, CDR2 FVKESK. The length of the CDR3 is 14 residues. Material: PBMCs. The TCR originated in a young woman in good health and CMV-seronegative. This chain connects TRBV14 to TRBJ2-2; no definite D call. This CDR3 reads CASQDQTNTGELFF. In DNA, the CDR3 is TGTGCCAGCCAGGACCAGACGAACACCGGGGAGCTGTTTTTT.